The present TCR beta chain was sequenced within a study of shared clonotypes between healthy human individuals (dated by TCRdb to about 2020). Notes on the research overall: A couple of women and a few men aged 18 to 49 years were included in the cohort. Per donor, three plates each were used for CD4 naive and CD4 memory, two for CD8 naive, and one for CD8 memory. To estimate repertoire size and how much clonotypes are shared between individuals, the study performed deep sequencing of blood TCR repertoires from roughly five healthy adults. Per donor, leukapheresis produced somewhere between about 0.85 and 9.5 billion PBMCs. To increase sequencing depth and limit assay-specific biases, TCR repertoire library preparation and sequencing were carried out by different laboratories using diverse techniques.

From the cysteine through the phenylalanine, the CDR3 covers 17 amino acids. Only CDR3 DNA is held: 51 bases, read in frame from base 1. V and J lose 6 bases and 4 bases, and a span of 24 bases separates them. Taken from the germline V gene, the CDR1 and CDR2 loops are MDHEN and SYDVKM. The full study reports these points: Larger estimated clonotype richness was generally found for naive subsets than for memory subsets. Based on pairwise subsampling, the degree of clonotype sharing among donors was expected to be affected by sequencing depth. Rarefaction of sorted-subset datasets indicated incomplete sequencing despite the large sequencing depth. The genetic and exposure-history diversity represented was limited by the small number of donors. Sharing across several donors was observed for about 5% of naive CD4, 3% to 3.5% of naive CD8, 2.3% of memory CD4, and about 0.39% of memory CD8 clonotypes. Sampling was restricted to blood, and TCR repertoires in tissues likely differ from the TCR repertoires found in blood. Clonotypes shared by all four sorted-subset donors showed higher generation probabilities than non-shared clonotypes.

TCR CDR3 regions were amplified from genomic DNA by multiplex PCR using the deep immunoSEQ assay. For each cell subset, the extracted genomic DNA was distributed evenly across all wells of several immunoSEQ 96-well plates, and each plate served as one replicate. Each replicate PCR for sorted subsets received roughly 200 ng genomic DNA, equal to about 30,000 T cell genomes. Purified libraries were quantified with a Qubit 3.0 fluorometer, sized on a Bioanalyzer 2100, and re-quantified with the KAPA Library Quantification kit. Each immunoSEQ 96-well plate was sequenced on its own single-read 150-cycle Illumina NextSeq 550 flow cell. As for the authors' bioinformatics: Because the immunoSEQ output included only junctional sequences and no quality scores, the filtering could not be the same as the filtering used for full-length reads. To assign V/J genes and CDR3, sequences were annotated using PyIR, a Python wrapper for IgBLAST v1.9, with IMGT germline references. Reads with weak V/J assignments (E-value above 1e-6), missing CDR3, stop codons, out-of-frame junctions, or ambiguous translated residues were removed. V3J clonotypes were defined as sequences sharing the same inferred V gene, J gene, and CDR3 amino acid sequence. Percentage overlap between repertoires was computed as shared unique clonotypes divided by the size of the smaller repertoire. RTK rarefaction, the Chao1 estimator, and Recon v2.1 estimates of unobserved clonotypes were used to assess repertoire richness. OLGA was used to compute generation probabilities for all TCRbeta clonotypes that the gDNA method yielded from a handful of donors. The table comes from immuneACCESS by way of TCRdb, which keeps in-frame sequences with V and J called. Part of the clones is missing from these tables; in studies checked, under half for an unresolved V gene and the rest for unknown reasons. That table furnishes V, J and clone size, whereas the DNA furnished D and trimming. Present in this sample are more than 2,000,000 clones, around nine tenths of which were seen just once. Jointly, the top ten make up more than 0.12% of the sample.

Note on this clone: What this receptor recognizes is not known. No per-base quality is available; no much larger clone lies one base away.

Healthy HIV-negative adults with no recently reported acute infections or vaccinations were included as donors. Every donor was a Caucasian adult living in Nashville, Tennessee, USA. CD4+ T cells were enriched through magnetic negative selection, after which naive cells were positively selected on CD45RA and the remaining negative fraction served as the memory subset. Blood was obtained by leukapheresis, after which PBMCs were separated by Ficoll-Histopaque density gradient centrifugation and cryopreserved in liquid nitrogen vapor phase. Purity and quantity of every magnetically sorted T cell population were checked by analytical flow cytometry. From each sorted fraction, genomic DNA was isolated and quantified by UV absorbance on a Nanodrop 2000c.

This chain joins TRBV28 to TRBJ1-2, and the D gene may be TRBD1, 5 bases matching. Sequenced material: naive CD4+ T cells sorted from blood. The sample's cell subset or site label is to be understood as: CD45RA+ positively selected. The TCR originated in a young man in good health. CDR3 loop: CASSLGPGGANSYGYTF. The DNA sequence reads TGTGCCAGCAGCCTGGGTCCCGGGGGAGCCAATAGCTATGGCTACACCTTC.